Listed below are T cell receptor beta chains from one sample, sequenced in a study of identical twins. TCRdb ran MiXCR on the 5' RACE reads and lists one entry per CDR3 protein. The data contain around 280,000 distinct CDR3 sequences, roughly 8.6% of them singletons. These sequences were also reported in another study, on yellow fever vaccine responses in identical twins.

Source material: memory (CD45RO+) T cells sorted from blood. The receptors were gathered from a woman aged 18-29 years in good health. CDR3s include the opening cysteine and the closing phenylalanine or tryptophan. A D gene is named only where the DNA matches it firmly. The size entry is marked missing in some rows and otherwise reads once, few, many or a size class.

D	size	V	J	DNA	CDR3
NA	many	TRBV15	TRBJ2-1	TGTGCCACCAAGAAGGGAGACTACAATGAGCAGTTCTTC	CATKKGDYNEQFF
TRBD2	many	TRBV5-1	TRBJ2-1	TGCGCCAGCAGCTTCAGGCTAGCGGGGGGCCATGAGCAGTTCTTC	CASSFRLAGGHEQFF
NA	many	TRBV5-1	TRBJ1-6	TGCGCCAGCAGCTTAAATGACAGTCCACCCCTCCACTTT	CASSLNDSPPLHF
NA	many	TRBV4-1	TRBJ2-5	TGCGCCAGCAGCCAAGAGACCCCACGGGAGACCCAGTACTTC	CASSQETPRETQYF
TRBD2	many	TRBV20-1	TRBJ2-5	TGCAGTGCCTCAACTAGCGCAGAGACCCAGTACTTC	CSASTSAETQYF
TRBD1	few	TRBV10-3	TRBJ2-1	TGTGCCATCAGTGGGGGAGCCGGACAGGGGGCCTACAATGAGCAGTTCTTC	CAISGGAGQGAYNEQFF
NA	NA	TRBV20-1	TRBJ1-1	TGCAGTGCTAGATCGCAGGCTGAAGCTTTCTTT	CSARSQAEAFF
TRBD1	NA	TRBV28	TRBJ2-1	TGTGCCAGCAGTCCGGGACAGAATTACAATGAGCAGTTCTTC	CASSPGQNYNEQFF
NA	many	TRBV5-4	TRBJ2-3	TGTGCCAGCAGCGCCCTAGGAGATGACACAGATACGCAGTATTTT	CASSALGDDTDTQYF
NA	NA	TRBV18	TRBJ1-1	TGTGCCAGCTCACCAAATATCAGGGAAATTATGAACACTGAAGCTTTCTTT	CASSPNIREIMNTEAFF
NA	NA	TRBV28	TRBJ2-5	TGTGCCAGCAGTTTTGATAGGCACCAAGAGACCCAGTGCTTC	CASSFDRHQETQCF
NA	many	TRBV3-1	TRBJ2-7	TGTGCCAGCAGCCAGTTGCAGTTCTACGAGCAGTACTTC	CASSQLQFYEQYF
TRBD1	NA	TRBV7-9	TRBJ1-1	TGTGCCAGCAGTCCCGGAGGACAGGGGAACACTGTAGCTTTCTTT	CASSPGGQGNTVAFF
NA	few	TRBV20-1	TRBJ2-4	TGCAGTGCTACCATTGGACGCCACACGATAGCCAAAAACATTCAGTACTTC	CSATIGRHTIAKNIQYF
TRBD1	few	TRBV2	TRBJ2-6	TGTGCCAGCAGAGGACAGGCCCCCTCTGGGGCCAACGTCCTGACTTTC	CASRGQAPSGANVLTF
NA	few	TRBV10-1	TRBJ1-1	TGCGCCAGCAGTGACCAGACCCGCAGGGGCACTGAAGCTTTCTTT	CASSDQTRRGTEAFF
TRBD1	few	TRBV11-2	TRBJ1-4	TGTGCCAGCACCATCGGACAGGGAGGAGAAAAACTGTTTTTT	CASTIGQGGEKLFF
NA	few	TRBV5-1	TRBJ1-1	TGCGCCAGCAGCCCTAATGGACAGAGGAACACTGAAGCTTTCTTT	CASSPNGQRNTEAFF
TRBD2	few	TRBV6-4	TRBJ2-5	TGTGCCAGCAGTGAACTAGCGGGAGAAAGGGAGACCCAGTACTTC	CASSELAGERETQYF
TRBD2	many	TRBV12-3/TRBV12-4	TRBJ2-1	TGTGCCAGCAGTAGCGGGAGGGTGGGGGACAATGAGCAGTTCTTC	CASSSGRVGDNEQFF
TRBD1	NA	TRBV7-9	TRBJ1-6	TGTGCCAGCAGCATCACCGGGACAGATAATTCACCCCTCCACTTT	CASSITGTDNSPLHF
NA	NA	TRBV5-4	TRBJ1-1	TGTGCCAGCAGCTTGGGAATGTCATCCTCGGGTATCACTGAAGCTTTCTTT	CASSLGMSSSGITEAFF
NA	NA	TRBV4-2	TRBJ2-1	TGTGCCAGCAGTCTAGACATCTACAATGAGCAGTTCTTC	CASSLDIYNEQFF
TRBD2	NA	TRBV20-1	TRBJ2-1	TGCAGTGCTAGGGGACTAGCGGGGGGGAGCTCCTACAATGAGCAGTTCTTC	CSARGLAGGSSYNEQFF
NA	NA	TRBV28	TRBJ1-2	TGTGCCATCTACGTACAGGGAAGTGGCTACACCTTC	CAIYVQGSGYTF